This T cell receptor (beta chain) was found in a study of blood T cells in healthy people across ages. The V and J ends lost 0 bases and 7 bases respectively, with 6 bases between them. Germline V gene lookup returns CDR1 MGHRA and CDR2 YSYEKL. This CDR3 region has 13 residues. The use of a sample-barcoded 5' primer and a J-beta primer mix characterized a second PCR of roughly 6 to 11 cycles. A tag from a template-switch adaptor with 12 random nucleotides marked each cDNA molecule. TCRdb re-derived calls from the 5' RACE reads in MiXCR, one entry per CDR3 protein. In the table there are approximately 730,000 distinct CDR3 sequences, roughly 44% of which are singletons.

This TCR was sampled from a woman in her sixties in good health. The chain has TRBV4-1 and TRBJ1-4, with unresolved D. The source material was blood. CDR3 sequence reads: CASSQDYPEKLFF. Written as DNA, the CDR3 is TGCGCCAGCAGCCAAGATTATCCTGAAAAACTGTTTTTT.